Listed below are T cell receptor beta chains from one sample, sequenced in a study of blood T cells in healthy people across ages. TCRdb called the 5' RACE reads again in MiXCR, with one record for every CDR3 protein. Counted here are some 730,000 distinct CDR3 sequences, over 20% occurring once; the ten biggest clones make up around 22%. Sequencing was carried out using blood. The receptors here all came from a man between 70 and 80 years old in good health. Each CDR3 is given with its conserved first and last residue. Fields, in order: clone size, J gene, V gene, CDR3 protein. Some rows mark clone size as missing; the rest say once, few, many or name a class of expanded clone.

abundance: -
j_gene: TRBJ1-5
v_gene: TRBV12-3/TRBV12-4
CDR3aa: CASSLVGGYQPQHF

abundance: few
j_gene: TRBJ2-5
v_gene: TRBV7-9
CDR3aa: CASSLLAGGFETQYF

abundance: -
j_gene: TRBJ1-5
v_gene: TRBV19
CDR3aa: CASSDPRGHQPQHF

abundance: -
j_gene: TRBJ2-4
v_gene: TRBV20-1
CDR3aa: CSARDMGLGIQYF

abundance: medium-sized
j_gene: TRBJ2-7
v_gene: TRBV12-3/TRBV12-4
CDR3aa: CASSAVGGYEQYF

abundance: -
j_gene: TRBJ1-2
v_gene: TRBV12-3/TRBV12-4
CDR3aa: CASSNRDRYGYTF

abundance: many
j_gene: TRBJ2-3
v_gene: TRBV18
CDR3aa: CASSPGQTDTQYF

abundance: few
j_gene: TRBJ2-1
v_gene: TRBV29-1
CDR3aa: CSVEDVLAGKLYNEQFF

abundance: -
j_gene: TRBJ1-2
v_gene: TRBV12-3/TRBV12-4
CDR3aa: CASTQGTGGFGYTF

abundance: -
j_gene: TRBJ2-6
v_gene: TRBV21-1
CDR3aa: CASSKISRDAPASGANVLTF

abundance: -
j_gene: TRBJ1-2
v_gene: TRBV28
CDR3aa: CASTGGAFYGYTF

abundance: once
j_gene: TRBJ1-2
v_gene: TRBV7-2
CDR3aa: CASSFSKSGYTF

abundance: -
j_gene: TRBJ2-4
v_gene: TRBV20-1
CDR3aa: CSALGIGQGGSGTKNIQYF

abundance: -
j_gene: TRBJ1-1
v_gene: TRBV18
CDR3aa: CASSPPVTGRQNTEAFF

abundance: few
j_gene: TRBJ1-4
v_gene: TRBV12-3/TRBV12-4
CDR3aa: CASRGGATNEKLFF

abundance: -
j_gene: TRBJ2-5
v_gene: TRBV7-2
CDR3aa: CASSLESGEETQYF

abundance: few
j_gene: TRBJ2-3
v_gene: TRBV29-1
CDR3aa: CSVGVLAGVGDTQYF

abundance: few
j_gene: TRBJ2-7
v_gene: TRBV20-1
CDR3aa: CSARAHLGEQYF

abundance: few
j_gene: TRBJ2-3
v_gene: TRBV4-2
CDR3aa: CASSQVGSDTQYF

abundance: few
j_gene: TRBJ2-7
v_gene: TRBV7-6
CDR3aa: CASSHSTGTYEQYF

abundance: -
j_gene: TRBJ2-4
v_gene: TRBV3-1
CDR3aa: CASSPPRGSKNIQYF

abundance: few
j_gene: TRBJ2-3
v_gene: TRBV3-1
CDR3aa: CASKFRDTDTQYF

abundance: -
j_gene: TRBJ1-1
v_gene: TRBV12-3/TRBV12-4
CDR3aa: CASSLIGGLETEAFF

abundance: -
j_gene: TRBJ2-5
v_gene: TRBV3-1
CDR3aa: CASSHLTSGGPETQYF

abundance: -
j_gene: TRBJ2-1
v_gene: TRBV6-4
CDR3aa: CASSLSGRAGGNEQFF

abundance: -
j_gene: TRBJ1-1
v_gene: TRBV28
CDR3aa: CATSDMPGNTEAFF

abundance: -
j_gene: TRBJ2-7
v_gene: TRBV5-1
CDR3aa: CASSLETIYEQYF

abundance: few
j_gene: TRBJ1-2
v_gene: TRBV5-1
CDR3aa: CASSTSESSNGYTF

abundance: -
j_gene: TRBJ2-7
v_gene: TRBV10-1
CDR3aa: CASSESAGYEQYF

abundance: once
j_gene: TRBJ2-3
v_gene: TRBV12-3/TRBV12-4
CDR3aa: CASSLVGSVSTDTQYF

abundance: -
j_gene: TRBJ2-3
v_gene: TRBV5-5
CDR3aa: CASSLDAGRDTQYF

abundance: -
j_gene: TRBJ1-3
v_gene: TRBV28
CDR3aa: CASGGEEAGNTIYF

abundance: few
j_gene: TRBJ2-1
v_gene: TRBV20-1
CDR3aa: CSARRRGLARGNEQFF

abundance: -
j_gene: TRBJ2-3
v_gene: TRBV11-3
CDR3aa: CASSLAPGDTDTQYF

abundance: -
j_gene: TRBJ1-6
v_gene: TRBV7-9
CDR3aa: CASSPPGGIYNSPLHF

abundance: -
j_gene: TRBJ1-5
v_gene: TRBV20-1
CDR3aa: CSAKIEGGQPQHF

abundance: few
j_gene: TRBJ1-3
v_gene: TRBV4-1
CDR3aa: CASSQEPHSGNTIYF

abundance: -
j_gene: -
v_gene: TRBV6-2/TRBV6-3
CDR3aa: CASSYGGEQYEQYF

abundance: -
j_gene: TRBJ2-7
v_gene: TRBV20-1
CDR3aa: CSARDLEQGSWEQYF

abundance: few
j_gene: TRBJ2-3
v_gene: TRBV12-3/TRBV12-4
CDR3aa: CATGASTDTQYF

abundance: few
j_gene: TRBJ1-4
v_gene: TRBV20-1
CDR3aa: CSARTEGIGEKLFF

abundance: -
j_gene: TRBJ2-3
v_gene: TRBV11-2
CDR3aa: CASSFSGQQDTQYF

abundance: many
j_gene: TRBJ2-3
v_gene: TRBV5-1
CDR3aa: CASRTGEGTDTQYF

abundance: once
j_gene: TRBJ1-4
v_gene: TRBV9
CDR3aa: CASSVAGSSWEKLFF

abundance: -
j_gene: TRBJ1-2
v_gene: TRBV5-6
CDR3aa: CASSPVTADYYGYTF

abundance: -
j_gene: TRBJ1-1
v_gene: TRBV3-1
CDR3aa: CASSPPGGGPEAFF

abundance: few
j_gene: TRBJ2-5
v_gene: TRBV29-1
CDR3aa: CSVRRGETQYF

abundance: -
j_gene: TRBJ2-7
v_gene: TRBV25-1
CDR3aa: CASSSFPGQGIMPSDEQYF

abundance: few
j_gene: TRBJ2-1
v_gene: TRBV11-2
CDR3aa: CASSFPSLAWEYNEQFF

abundance: -
j_gene: TRBJ2-5
v_gene: TRBV20-1
CDR3aa: CSEGQSRAQYF

abundance: -
j_gene: TRBJ2-1
v_gene: TRBV7-2
CDR3aa: CASSLVTSGRAVPYNEQFF

abundance: -
j_gene: TRBJ1-2
v_gene: TRBV20-1
CDR3aa: CSARDIRAVENYGYTF

abundance: many
j_gene: TRBJ2-1
v_gene: TRBV3-1
CDR3aa: CASSLRQGTYNEQFF

abundance: -
j_gene: TRBJ1-2
v_gene: TRBV11-3
CDR3aa: CASGATYGYTF

abundance: few
j_gene: TRBJ2-3
v_gene: TRBV2
CDR3aa: CASSYVKGGVDTQYF